Listed here are 7 T cell receptor beta chains from one sample, sequenced in a study of blood T cell repertoires in COVID-19. Sequencing was performed with immunoSEQ multiplex PCR; in TCRdb, only in-frame clones are kept and a portion is missing. The table has approximately 110,000 clones, roughly 85% seen once. Source material: peripheral blood. The receptors originated from a man between 40 and 49 years old with acute or convalescent COVID-19.

This clone appeared once. The chain has TRBV7-7 and TRBJ2-5; D gene unclear. The CDR3 length is 13 residues. The V gene lost 8 bases and the J gene lost 3 bases, with 13 bases spanning the gap. Germline lookup yields CDR1 SSHAT and CDR2 FNYEAQ (reference sequence). The CDR3 loop is CASSRGAEETQYF. The CDR3 DNA is TGTGCCAGCTCCCGAGGTGCGGAAGAGACCCAGTACTTC.

V usage is TRBV30 and J usage is TRBJ2-1, with TRBD2 identical over 10 bases. The CDR3 loop spans 14 amino acids. The germline CDR1 and CDR2 sequences are GTSNPN and SVGIG (reference sequence). After removal of 2 bases from V and 8 bases from J, the junction contained 6 bases not matched to a gene. The CDR3 region is CAWSWLAGDYEQFF. CDR3 DNA sequence: TGTGCCTGGAGTTGGCTAGCGGGGGATTATGAGCAGTTCTTC.

This clone has just one count. The V gene is TRBV11-2, the J gene TRBJ2-5, with D maybe TRBD2 (6 bases). The V end lost 4 bases, the J end lost 5 bases, and 17 bases lay between the germline ends. The CDR3 runs 15 residues. Per germline, CDR1 SGHAT and CDR2 FQNNGV. CDR3 sequence reads: CASSSLLRGAETQYF. In nucleotides, the CDR3 is TGTGCCAGCAGCTCCCTACTTCGCGGGGCCGAGACCCAGTACTTC.

This chain uses TRBV19 with TRBJ1-4; TRBD1 matches 10 bases. Germline lookup yields CDR1 LNHDA and CDR2 SQIVND (reference sequence). The V gene end was trimmed by 5 bases and the J gene end by 5 bases; junction bases not matched to a gene: 8. This CDR3 comprises 16 residues. CDR3 sequence: CASSGGTGAENEKLFF. The CDR3 DNA follows: TGTGCCAGTAGTGGCGGGACAGGGGCCGAAAATGAAAAACTGTTTTTT.

DNA for the CDR3: TGTGCCAGCAGCTTGCGGATGAACACTGAAGCTTTCTTT. The encoded protein is CASSLRMNTEAFF. V usage is TRBV7-3 and J usage is TRBJ1-1; D gene uncertain. V lost 3 bases and J lost 0, with 5 bases in between. Germline CDR1 and CDR2: SGHTA and FQGTGA. CDR3 length equals 13 residues.

This chain connects TRBV5-1 to TRBJ2-7; tentatively, D is TRBD2 (6 bases). The CDR3 contains 12 residues. Germline CDR1 reads SGHRS; CDR2 reads YFSETQ. Trimming removed 0 bases at V and 6 bases at J, with 7 bases between. The CDR3 protein is CASSLVGGEQYF. DNA of the CDR3: TGCGCCAGCAGCTTGGTGGGGGGCGAGCAGTACTTC.

The chain's CDR3 is CASSLRLAGGDTQYF. The CDR3 DNA reads TGTGCCAGCAGCTTACGCCTAGCGGGGGGGGATACGCAGTATTTT. The chain has TRBV7-2 and TRBJ2-3; 12 bases align to TRBD2. Germline V gives CDR1 SGHTA, CDR2 FQGNSA. J lost 6 bases, V lost 2 bases, and 3 bases had no gene match. This CDR3 is 15 amino acids long.